This TCR beta chain was identified in a study of vaccination effects on CD4 cells after COVID-19. About the study: Following the second dose by a median of 72 days, the post-vaccine samples were obtained. Study observations and caveats: After vaccination, at late timepoints, clones induced by infection and by vaccine contracted markedly.

Expansion with viral peptide pools was applied to antigen-specific CD4+ T cells by the ViraFEST assay prior to sequencing. CD4+ T cell isolation took place after 10 days of culture. All participants had two doses of either the BNT162b2 or mRNA-1273 vaccine. Negative nucleocapsid antibody tests before and after vaccination confirmed no previous SARS-CoV-2 infection. Both day 3 and day 7 saw half the medium replaced with IL-2 medium. Only in-frame clones appear in the TCRdb table, and some are missing; sequencing was by immunoSEQ multiplex PCR. Among tens of thousands of clones, roughly four fifths were seen once, and the ten largest hold about 14%. The CDR3 sequence is 11 residues long. With 3 bases removed from V and 8 bases from J, the gap between germline ends came to 10 bases. The germline gives CDR1 DFQATT, CDR2 SNEGSKA (reference sequence). Details on this clone: The antigen remains unidentified.

The chain has TRBV20-1 and TRBJ1-2; no reliable D call. The sample was CD4+ T cells from PBMCs cultured with HCoV-229E spike peptides, taken after COVID-19 vaccination. This receptor was taken from a human donor who received a COVID-19 vaccine. The CDR3 nucleotides are TGCAGTGCTAGTCGCCTTATAGGCTACACCTTC. It codes for CSASRLIGYTF.